These 17 T cell receptor beta chains came from one sample sequenced in a study of blood T cell repertoires in COVID-19. Assay used: immunoSEQ multiplex PCR; TCRdb lists only in-frame clones, some missing. The table lists around 50,000 clones, 60% to 80% of them singletons. The sample was PBMCs or T cells enriched from blood (not recorded which). The source is a woman aged 45-65 years with acute COVID-19.

The V and J genes are TRBV6-5 and TRBJ1-3; D remains unclear. The CDR3 loop spans 15 amino acids. V dropped 2 bases and J dropped 1 base, with 9 bases sitting between them. The germline V gene has CDR1 MNHEY and CDR2 SVGAGI. The CDR3 reads CASSYTRFSGNTIYF. The CDR3 DNA reads as TGTGCCAGCAGTTACACCCGGTTTTCTGGAAACACCATATATTTT.

The V call is TRBV5-6, the J call TRBJ2-3; weak D call: TRBD1 (5 bases). CDR1 and CDR2 (germline): SGHDT, YYEEEE. The CDR3 spans 13 residues. The V gene lost 4 bases and the J gene lost 1 base, with 7 bases spanning the gap. This CDR3 reads CASSIRGTDTQYF. For the CDR3, the DNA is TGTGCCAGCAGCATCAGGGGCACAGATACGCAGTATTTT. Full variable domain (remainder filled in from reference TRBV5-6 and TRBJ2-3): DAGVTQSPTHLIKTRGQQVTLRCSPKSGHDTVSWYQQALGQGPQFIFQYYEEEERQRGNFPDRFSGHQFPNYSSELNVNALLLGDSALYLCASSIRGTDTQYFGPGTRLTVL.

The chain is built from TRBV30 and TRBJ2-4; 12 bases agree with TRBD2. The CDR3 sequence is 17 residues long. CDR1 GTSNPN and CDR2 SVGIG come from the germline V gene (reference sequence). With 1 base clipped from V and 8 bases from J, the junction kept 12 bases outside the gene matches. CDR3 sequence: CAWSASRLAGGLYIQYF. DNA for the CDR3: TGTGCCTGGAGTGCCAGCCGCCTAGCGGGGGGGTTGTACATTCAGTACTTC.

CDR3 region: CASRPGTGGYNEQFF. The CDR3 DNA reads TGCGCCAGTAGACCCGGGACAGGGGGCTACAATGAGCAGTTCTTC. The genes are TRBV4-1 and TRBJ2-1; TRBD1 aligns across 11 bases. Unmatched junction bases numbered 7, after V lost 9 bases and J lost 3 bases. CDR3 length: 15 residues. Germline V gives CDR1 MGHRA, CDR2 YSYEKL.

The V and J genes are TRBV12-5 and TRBJ2-5; TRBD2 might be the D (6 bases). Germline V gives CDR1 LGHNT, CDR2 FRNRAP. Deletions cut 5 bases from V and 14 bases from J, with 27 bases between. This CDR3 has 15 residues. The CDR3 sequence: CASGPTRGYQETPYF. The CDR3 DNA reads TGTGCTAGTGGTCCCACACGGGGGTACCAAGAGACGCCTTACTTC.

CDR3 loop: CASSDGPSLDSDTQYF. DNA for the CDR3: TGCGCCAGCAGTGACGGTCCTAGCCTTGACTCAGATACGCAGTATTTT. The J gene is TRBJ2-3, the V gene TRBV10-1; D is perhaps TRBD2 (5 bases). This CDR3 region has 16 residues. Trimming took off 3 bases at V and 4 bases at J, with 17 bases between the two ends. Per germline, CDR1 WNHNN and CDR2 SYGVQD (reference sequence).

This chain uses TRBV18 with TRBJ1-2; the D gene is possibly TRBD1 (6 bases). Germline CDR1 reads KGHSH; CDR2 reads LQKENI. The V end was cut by 0 bases, the J end by 3 bases, with 8 bases between. This CDR3 is built from 14 residues. The CDR3 DNA follows: TGTGCCAGCTCACCACCGACAGGAGACTATGGCTACACCTTC. Translating gives CASSPPTGDYGYTF.

The V gene is TRBV7-9, the J gene TRBJ1-2, with a weak D call TRBD1 (6 bases). Germline loops: CDR1 SEHNR, CDR2 FQNEAQ (reference sequence). The CDR3 is made up of 13 amino acids. Trimming took off 6 bases at V and 8 bases at J, with 16 bases between the two ends. For the CDR3, the DNA is TGTGCCAGCAGGCCAACAGGGTTTCAGGGCTACACCTTC. Translated, it gives CASRPTGFQGYTF.

The rearrangement joins TRBV12-3 or TRBV12-4 to TRBJ1-5; weak D call: TRBD1 (6 bases). Trimming stripped 8 bases from V and 2 bases from J, with 10 bases between. This CDR3 is built from 13 residues. CDR3 region: CASLKGGNQPQHF. The CDR3 bases are TGTGCCAGCCTCAAGGGGGGCAATCAGCCCCAGCATTTT.

The V gene is TRBV10-2, the J gene TRBJ1-6; D may be TRBD1 (6 bases). CDR1 and CDR2 (germline): WSHSY, SAAADI. The CDR3 totals 14 residues. Trimming stripped 3 bases from V and 9 bases from J, with 12 bases between. Here the CDR3 DNA reads TGCGCCAGCAGTGACTTCGGGGGGGCTTCACCCCTCCACTTT. This sequence encodes CASSDFGGASPLHF.

The chain employs TRBV27 and TRBJ2-1; possible D gene TRBD2, 7 bases. Trimming cost V 4 bases and J 4 bases, with 11 bases left between them. Germline CDR1 MNHEY, CDR2 SMNVEV (reference sequence). CDR3 length equals 14 residues. This chain's CDR3 is CASSSGGPYNEQFF. The CDR3 DNA is TGTGCCAGCAGTTCGGGGGGCCCATACAATGAGCAGTTCTTC.

The V gene is TRBV14, the J gene TRBJ2-2; D is uncertain. Germline values: CDR1 SGHDN, CDR2 FVKESK. V was trimmed by 1 base and J by 3 bases, leaving 3 bases between them. This CDR3 is 13 amino acids long. In nucleotides, the CDR3 is TGTGCCAGCAGCCAAGGGCACACCGGGGAGCTGTTTTTT. Encoded protein: CASSQGHTGELFF.

This chain connects TRBV12-3 or TRBV12-4 to TRBJ1-1; maybe TRBD1 (5 bases). The CDR3 runs to 13 residues. Trimming stripped 2 bases from V and 4 bases from J, with 8 bases between. CDR3 sequence reads: CASSLWGGTEAFF. The CDR3 bases are TGTGCCAGCAGTTTATGGGGGGGCACTGAAGCTTTCTTT.

The V and J genes are TRBV6-5 and TRBJ1-6; 10 bases are a match to TRBD1. This CDR3 has 14 amino acids. Trimming at V came to 6 bases and at J to 9 bases, leaving 5 bases not matched to a gene. The germline V gene has CDR1 MNHEY and CDR2 SVGAGI. The CDR3 region is CASSAGTGASPLHF. In nucleotides, the CDR3 is TGTGCCAGCAGCGCCGGGACAGGGGCTTCACCCCTCCACTTT.

The chain uses TRBV5-1 and TRBJ1-4; 8 bases agree with TRBD1. Germline V gene lookup returns CDR1 SGHRS and CDR2 YFSETQ. The V gene end was trimmed by 4 bases and the J gene end by 3 bases; junction bases not matched to a gene: 5. CDR3 length equals 15 residues. The CDR3 region is CASSPGQGPNEKLFF. In nucleotides, the CDR3 is TGCGCCAGCAGCCCAGGACAGGGACCTAATGAAAAACTGTTTTTT. Full variable domain (rest looked up from reference TRBV5-1 and TRBJ1-4): KAGVTQTPRYLIKTRGQQVTLSCSPISGHRSVSWYQQTPGQGLQFLFEYFSETQRNKGNFPGRFSGRQFSNSRSEMNVSTLELGDSALYLCASSPGQGPNEKLFFGSGTQLSVL.

The gene calls are TRBV13 and TRBJ1-2, with 8 bases identical to TRBD1. CDR3 size: 13 residues. CDR1 and CDR2 from the germline V gene are PRHDT and FYEKMQ (reference sequence). Trimming took 3 bases from V and 9 from J; bases not matched to a gene: 6. The CDR3 protein is CASSFDRGYSYTF. The CDR3 DNA follows: TGTGCCAGCAGCTTCGACAGGGGATATAGCTACACCTTC.

This chain joins TRBV6-5 and TRBJ2-6; a possible D gene is TRBD1 (6 bases). This CDR3 comprises 16 residues. Germline loops: CDR1 MNHEY, CDR2 SVGAGI. Trimming pared 0 bases from V and 0 bases from J, leaving 6 bases between. The CDR3 reads CASSYSTGSGANVLTF. The DNA of the CDR3 is TGTGCCAGCAGTTACTCGACAGGCTCTGGGGCCAACGTCCTGACTTTC.